What follows are 18 T cell receptor beta chains derived from one specimen sequenced in a study of blood T cells in healthy people across ages. The authors ran a second PCR of about 7 to 11 cycles using a sample-barcoded 5' primer and a J-beta primer mix. A single record per CDR3 protein comes from TCRdb applying MiXCR to the 5' RACE reads. The sample carries around 990,000 distinct CDR3 sequences, roughly two fifths recorded once. Specimen: blood. Every receptor here comes from a man aged 18 to 29 in good health.

The V call is TRBV20-1, the J call TRBJ2-3, with unresolved D. Trimming took off 5 bases at V and 0 bases at J, with 9 bases between the two ends. Looked up from germline, CDR1 is DFQATT and CDR2 is SNEGSKA (reference sequence). The CDR3 spans 13 residues. In nucleotides, the CDR3 is TGCAGTGCTGCCCTACTTAGCACAGATACGCAGTATTTT. Its translation is CSAALLSTDTQYF.

There are a few counts of this clonotype. V is TRBV7-9 and J is TRBJ2-7; 7 bases map to TRBD2. This CDR3 contains 14 residues. After removal of 1 base from V and 4 bases from J, the junction contained 4 bases not matched to a gene. Looked up from germline, CDR1 is SEHNR and CDR2 is FQNEAQ (reference sequence). CDR3 region: CASSLGEGPYEQYF. For the CDR3, the DNA is TGTGCCAGCAGCTTAGGGGAGGGCCCATACGAGCAGTACTTC.

The rearrangement uses TRBV7-2 and TRBJ1-5, with 7 bases that match TRBD1. Germline V CDR1 and CDR2: SGHTA, FQGNSA. The CDR3 runs to 13 residues. V was pared by 5 bases and J by 6 bases, with 4 bases of the junction left unmatched. CDR3 in amino acids: CASSTGVGQPQHF. The DNA of the CDR3 is TGTGCCAGCAGCACAGGGGTAGGTCAGCCCCAGCATTTT.

This clonotype was seen a few times. The chain uses TRBV12-3 or TRBV12-4 and TRBJ1-2; TRBD1 matches 8 bases. CDR3 length equals 11 residues. V dropped 5 bases and J dropped 10; count of bases not matched to a gene: 3. This chain's CDR3 is CASSPGGVYTF. The CDR3 region has the DNA TGTGCCAGCAGTCCAGGGGGCGTCTACACCTTC.

This clonotype was counted between two and nine times. The chain couples TRBV7-2 to TRBJ1-1; perhaps TRBD1 as D (5 bases). The CDR3 extends over 17 amino acids. CDR1 is SGHTA, CDR2 FQGNSA, per germline. V shed 4 bases and J shed 0 bases, with 18 bases lying between them. CDR3 protein: CASSSLRFEGMNTEAFF. The CDR3 bases are TGTGCCAGCAGCTCCTTACGGTTCGAGGGGATGAACACTGAAGCTTTCTTT.

This clonotype showed up just a few times. The chain combines TRBV19 with TRBJ1-2, with TRBD1 as a possible D gene (5 bases). There are 12 residues in the CDR3. From germline, CDR1 is LNHDA and CDR2 SQIVND (reference sequence). Trimming cost V 11 bases and J 2 bases, with 12 bases left between them. The CDR3 coding sequence is TGTGCCTCACTTCAGGGAAACTATGGCTACACCTTC. Protein: CASLQGNYGYTF.

The rearrangement links TRBV20-1 to TRBJ2-7; TRBD2 matches 10 bases. The J segment lost 3 bases and the V segment lost 6 bases, leaving 11 bases of the junction unmatched. The CDR3 extends over 15 amino acids. The V gene's germline CDR1 is DFQATT and CDR2 SNEGSKA (reference sequence). The chain's CDR3 is CSALVRTSGNYEQYF. The CDR3, as DNA: TGCAGTGCCCTCGTAAGGACTAGCGGAAACTACGAGCAGTACTTC.

This clonotype has more than one count but fewer than ten. The V call is TRBV6-5, the J call TRBJ1-1; 10 bases fit TRBD1. V lost 6 bases, J lost 3 bases, and 7 bases stayed unmatched. The CDR3 consists of 15 residues. CDR1 MNHEY and CDR2 SVGAGI come from the germline V gene. The CDR3 is CASSRDRGSDTEAFF. CDR3 sequence (DNA): TGTGCCAGCAGCCGGGACAGGGGATCGGACACTGAAGCTTTCTTT.

V usage is TRBV12-3 or TRBV12-4 and J usage is TRBJ2-3; D gene ambiguous. Trimming took 5 bases from V and 1 from J, leaving 16 bases between them. CDR3 length equals 16 residues. The CDR3 loop reads CASSPRLFPGTDTQYF. CDR3 DNA: TGTGCCAGCAGTCCTCGATTATTCCCGGGCACAGATACGCAGTATTTT.

The chain has TRBV2 and TRBJ1-4; the D gene is possibly TRBD1 (5 bases). The CDR3 is 13 amino acids. V gave up 11 bases and J gave up 4 bases, with 14 bases separating them. Germline values: CDR1 SNHLY, CDR2 FYNNEI. CDR3 residues: CARRGRVNEKLFF. DNA for the CDR3: TGTGCCCGCCGGGGCAGGGTTAATGAAAAACTGTTTTTT. The full variable domain, completed using reference TRBV2 and TRBJ1-4, is EPEVTQTPSHQVTQMGQEVILRCVPISNHLYFYWYRQILGQKVEFLVSFYNNEISEKSEIFDDQFSVERPDGSNFTLKIRSTKLEDSAMYFCARRGRVNEKLFFGSGTQLSVL.

This clonotype was seen at least ten times. The chain couples TRBV27 to TRBJ1-4; no firm D call. Germline loops: CDR1 MNHEY, CDR2 SMNVEV (reference sequence). There are 13 residues in the CDR3. V lost 5 bases and J lost 5, with 9 bases in between. The CDR3 region has the DNA TGTGCCAGCAGTGTACGCAGGAATGAAAAACTGTTTTTT. Translation: CASSVRRNEKLFF.

The chain recombines TRBV6-6 with TRBJ2-1, with D hard to call. V shed 6 bases and J shed 5 bases, with 14 bases lying between them. This CDR3 is built from 14 residues. Germline values: CDR1 MNHNY, CDR2 SVGAGI (reference sequence). CDR3 region: CASRLQITHNEQFF. DNA of the CDR3: TGTGCCAGCAGACTCCAAATTACGCACAATGAGCAGTTCTTC.

This clonotype turned up a few times. CDR3 sequence: CASSLDGLAGGQYSTDTQYF. In nucleotides, the CDR3 is TGCGCCAGCAGCTTAGACGGACTAGCGGGGGGGCAGTACAGCACAGATACGCAGTATTTT. The V gene is TRBV5-1, the J gene TRBJ2-3, with 15 bases identical to TRBD2. Trimming took 2 bases from V and 0 from J; bases not matched to a gene: 10. CDR3 size: 20 residues. In germline, CDR1 is SGHRS, CDR2 YFSETQ.

Details on this clonotype: A read error may explain this, as a much larger clone is one base away. CDR3 loop: CASSLWSSYNEQFF. In nucleotides, the CDR3 is TGTGCCAGCAGTTTATGGAGCTCCTACAATGAGCAGTTCTTC. This rearrangement joins TRBV12-3 or TRBV12-4 to TRBJ2-1; D is unclear. V was clipped by 2 bases and J by 0 bases, with 5 bases between them. CDR3 length: 14 amino acids.

This chain links TRBV5-6 with TRBJ2-1, with D perhaps assigned TRBD1 or TRBD2 (5 bases each). V lost 0 bases and J 4 bases, leaving 14 bases between the germline ends. The CDR3 has 16 residues. The germline CDR1 and CDR2 sequences are SGHDT and YYEEEE. As DNA, the CDR3 is TGTGCCAGCAGCTTGGCCGGGGCGGTTAGGTACAATGAGCAGTTCTTC. Encoded protein: CASSLAGAVRYNEQFF.

This clonotype was counted only a few times. This sequence joins TRBV10-3 and TRBJ2-5, with 7 nucleotides matching TRBD2. CDR3 size: 16 residues. CDR1 ENHRY and CDR2 SYGVKD come from the germline V gene. With 0 bases clipped from V and 11 bases from J, the junction kept 15 bases outside the gene matches. CDR3 nucleotide sequence: TGTGCCATCAGTGAGTCCACGGGGACTACCTACAATGAGCAGTACTTC. It codes for CAISESTGTTYNEQYF.

This clonotype was counted at least ten times. The CDR3 DNA reads as TGTGCCAGCAGCCCGCCGATCGGCACAGATACGCAGTATTTT. Translation: CASSPPIGTDTQYF. The V gene is TRBV18, the J gene TRBJ2-3; D call uncertain. This CDR3 is built from 14 residues. Germline CDR1 KGHSH, CDR2 LQKENI. Trimming left V 8 bases short and J 1 base short, with 13 bases between.

This clonotype was detected a few times. This chain uses TRBV7-2 with TRBJ1-4; D gene unclear. This CDR3 contains 15 residues. Germline-derived CDR1 and CDR2 are SGHTA and FQGNSA. V was clipped by 5 bases and J by 2 bases, with 12 bases between them. CDR3 sequence: CASSTGQPTNEKLFF. CDR3 bases: TGTGCCAGCAGCACCGGTCAGCCGACTAATGAAAAACTGTTTTTT. Looking up the rest from reference TRBV7-2 and TRBJ1-4 gives the full variable domain: GAGVSQSPSNKVTEKGKDVELRCDPISGHTALYWYRQSLGQGLEFLIYFQGNSAPDKSGLPSDRFSAERTGGSVSTLTIQRTQQEDSAVYLCASSTGQPTNEKLFFGSGTQLSVL.